One and the same sample provided the 15 T cell receptor beta chains below, sequenced in a study of T cell responses to AZD1222 COVID-19 vaccine. Using immunoSEQ multiplex PCR, the repertoire was profiled, and TCRdb retains in-frame clones only, with some absent. The table has more than 100,000 clones, about nine tenths seen once. Source: peripheral blood, taken on day 0 of AZD1222 vaccination. These receptors were obtained from an adult in good health.

This chain connects TRBV25-1 to TRBJ2-2; weak D call: TRBD2 (5 bases). The CDR3 contains 12 residues. V shed 8 bases and J shed 5 bases, with 9 bases lying between them. The germline gives CDR1 MGHDK, CDR2 SYGVNS. The CDR3 loop reads CASLEDTGELFF. The DNA for the CDR3 is TGTGCCAGCCTGGAGGATACCGGGGAGCTGTTTTTT.

The J gene is TRBJ2-7, the V gene TRBV6-1; D is unclear. This CDR3 contains 14 residues. From germline, CDR1 is MNHNS and CDR2 SASEGT. Trimming took off 0 bases at V and 5 bases at J, with 11 bases between the two ends. The CDR3 bases are TGTGCCAGCAGTGAAGCGACGGTACGCGACGAGCAGTACTTC. As protein: CASSEATVRDEQYF.

CDR3 protein: CASSFGSYEQYF. In DNA, the CDR3 is TGTGCCAGCAGCTTCGGCTCCTACGAGCAGTACTTC. The chain uses TRBV11-2 and TRBJ2-7; no reliable D call. V shed 3 bases and J shed 0 bases, with 3 bases lying between them. The CDR3 contains 12 residues. The germline CDR1 and CDR2 sequences are SGHAT and FQNNGV.

V gene TRBV28 combines with J gene TRBJ2-5; D unresolved. Germline V gives CDR1 MDHEN, CDR2 SYDVKM. This CDR3 has 12 residues. V gave up 5 bases and J gave up 4 bases, with 8 bases separating them. The CDR3 nucleotides are TGTGCCAGCAGTATAGAGCGAGAGACCCAGTACTTC. Translation: CASSIERETQYF. Supplemented by reference TRBV28 and TRBJ2-5, the full variable domain reads DVKVTQSSRYLVKRTGEKVFLECVQDMDHENMFWYRQDPGLGLRLIYFSYDVKMKEKGDIPEGYSVSREKKERFSLILESASTNQTSMYLCASSIERETQYFGPGTRLLVL.

This clone was seen only once. The J gene is TRBJ1-5, the V gene TRBV7-2, with TRBD1 matching over 9 bases. Germline loops: CDR1 SGHTA, CDR2 FQGNSA. After removal of 5 bases from V and 2 bases from J, the junction contained 4 bases not matched to a gene. This CDR3 is 15 amino acids long. CDR3 DNA: TGTGCCAGCAGCCCCCGGACAGGGGGCAATCAGCCCCAGCATTTT. Translating it yields CASSPRTGGNQPQHF. The full variable domain, rest sourced from reference TRBV7-2 and TRBJ1-5, is GAGVSQSPSNKVTEKGKDVELRCDPISGHTALYWYRQSLGQGLEFLIYFQGNSAPDKSGLPSDRFSAERTGGSVSTLTIQRTQQEDSAVYLCASSPRTGGNQPQHFGDGTRLSIL.

The chain recombines TRBV7-9 with TRBJ1-2; 7 positions match TRBD1. V lost 4 bases, J lost 6 bases, and 23 bases stayed unmatched. Germline V gives CDR1 SEHNR, CDR2 FQNEAQ (reference sequence). The CDR3 contains 19 residues. Here the CDR3 DNA reads TGTGCCAGCAGCTCTCCCCCACAGGGGCCCCTCCACAGCGAGGATGGCTACACCTTC. Its protein is CASSSPPQGPLHSEDGYTF.

The chain carries TRBV11-2 and TRBJ1-3, with a weak D call TRBD1 (5 bases). Per germline, CDR1 SGHAT and CDR2 FQNNGV. There are 13 residues in the CDR3. V lost 0 bases and J 8 bases, leaving 8 bases between the germline ends. The CDR3, as DNA: TGTGCCAGCAGCTTAGACATCAGGGACACCATATATTTT. Its protein is CASSLDIRDTIYF.

The genes are TRBV27 and TRBJ1-1; 9 positions agree with TRBD1. Germline values: CDR1 MNHEY, CDR2 SMNVEV (reference sequence). V lost 5 bases to trimming and J lost 5 bases; unmatched junction nucleotides: 9. The CDR3 has 15 residues. CDR3 region: CASSPNRGLGTEAFF. The CDR3 DNA reads as TGTGCCAGCAGTCCCAACAGGGGGCTCGGAACTGAAGCTTTCTTT.

The chain links TRBV25-1 to TRBJ2-3; no clear D gene. CDR3 size: 16 residues. Trimming cost V 2 bases and J 0 bases, with 12 bases left between them. The germline V gene has CDR1 MGHDK and CDR2 SYGVNS. The CDR3 sequence is CASSEEVSSSTDTQYF. The CDR3 region has the DNA TGTGCCAGCAGTGAAGAGGTCAGCTCTAGCACAGATACGCAGTATTTT.

The chain is built from TRBV2 and TRBJ1-6, with TRBD1 identical over 11 bases. This CDR3 spans 12 amino acids. V shed 11 bases, J shed 10 bases, and the junction held 4 bases outside the gene matches. Germline CDR1 is SNHLY and CDR2 is FYNNEI. The CDR3 here is CAGGQGDSPLHF. CDR3 in DNA: TGTGCCGGGGGACAGGGGGACTCACCCCTCCACTTT.

This rearrangement joins TRBV2 to TRBJ1-2, with TRBD1 matching over 7 bases. The V and J ends lost 5 bases and 6 bases, in that order; junction bases with no gene match: 9. This CDR3 region has 14 residues. Germline values: CDR1 SNHLY, CDR2 FYNNEI. CDR3 protein: CASSLRQGVNGYTF. The CDR3 bases are TGTGCCAGCAGTCTCCGACAGGGAGTGAATGGCTACACCTTC.

V and J are TRBV6-6 and TRBJ2-3; 14 nucleotides agree with TRBD2. The CDR3 sequence is 17 residues long. Germline V gene lookup returns CDR1 MNHNY and CDR2 SVGAGI (reference sequence). With V trimmed by 5 bases and J by 1 base, 5 bases remained unmatched. DNA of the CDR3: TGTGCCAGCAGTCCAAGGACTAGCGGGGGGCGCACAGATACGCAGTATTTT. Protein product: CASSPRTSGGRTDTQYF.

This chain links TRBV7-6 with TRBJ1-2; D is undetermined. CDR1 and CDR2 from the germline V gene are SGHVS and FNYEAQ. Between the trimmed V and J ends, which lost 1 base and 5 bases, there was a span of 14 bases. CDR3 length: 15 amino acids. CDR3 bases: TGTGCCAGCAGCTTAGGTTCCTCGGTGGGGTATGGCTACACCTTC. Amino acids: CASSLGSSVGYGYTF.

The chain carries TRBV15 and TRBJ2-1; 11 bases agree with TRBD2. Germline values: CDR1 LNHNV, CDR2 YYDKDF (reference sequence). The CDR3 runs 19 residues. V shed 0 bases and J 5 bases; nucleotides not matched to a gene: 12. This CDR3 reads CATSRDPGIRLAGNNEQFF. The CDR3 DNA is TGTGCCACCAGCAGAGATCCGGGGATAAGACTAGCGGGAAACAATGAGCAGTTCTTC.

This clone has more than one count but fewer than ten. The chain links TRBV11-2 to TRBJ1-3; D unresolved. This CDR3 contains 15 residues. The germline gives CDR1 SGHAT, CDR2 FQNNGV. Trimming took 2 bases from V and 0 from J, leaving 8 bases between them. The CDR3 region is CASSLKFGSGNTIYF. The CDR3 nucleotides are TGTGCCAGCAGCTTAAAATTCGGCTCTGGAAACACCATATATTTT. Variable domain in full (rest from reference TRBV11-2 and TRBJ1-3): EAGVAQSPRYKIIEKRQSVAFWCNPISGHATLYWYQQILGQGPKLLIQFQNNGVVDDSQLPKDRFSAERLKGVDSTLKIQPAKLEDSAVYLCASSLKFGSGNTIYFGEGSWLTVV.